Sequencing of this TCR beta chain was carried out in a study of T cells in Graves' hyperthyroidism and ophthalmopathy. Study-level results: For ophthalmopathy, model prediction preceded onset by a median about six months.

TCR beta CDR3 regions were amplified from RNA. Initially, a first-round RT-PCR of the TCR CDR3 employed the HTBI primer set. One entry per CDR3 protein results from TCRdb running MiXCR on the multiplex PCR reads. Here the sample spans around 690,000 distinct CDR3 sequences, 17% being singletons. The CDR3 contains 11 residues. CDR1 and CDR2 (germline): MNHEY, SMNVEV (reference sequence). The V end lost 5 bases, the J end lost 10 bases, and 9 bases lay between the germline ends. Any patient presenting with uncontrolled infection, other autoimmune disease, pregnancy or lactation was left out. Thyroid ultrasound, orbital computed tomography, clinical symptoms, and serum thyroxine and TRAb underpinned diagnoses. This clonotype was found many times. Its antigen remains unidentified.

This sequence joins TRBV27 and TRBJ2-1, with D perhaps TRBD1 or TRBD2 (5 bases each). Sequenced: blood. This clonotype was sampled from a man aged 50 to 60 with Graves' hyperthyroidism. CDR3 sequence: CASSTWGEQFF. The CDR3, as DNA: TGTGCCAGCAGTACCTGGGGGGAGCAGTTCTTC.